The T cell receptor (beta chain) under discussion was sequenced for a study of neurological immune-mediated disorders. From the 5' RACE reads, TCRdb called clonotypes with MiXCR, one entry per CDR3 protein. The sample yields approximately 50,000 distinct CDR3 sequences, more than 5% seen once. Libraries from sorted cells each used about 990,000 CD4+ or CD8+ T cells. CDR3 size: 13 residues. The ends lost 6 bases at V and 8 bases at J; junction bases unmatched: 5. Germline CDR1 is MNHNY and CDR2 is SVGAGI (reference sequence). Study-wide results and limits: Multiple sclerosis patients had less TCR clonal expansion than even healthy controls, unlike HTLV-1-associated myelopathy.

This clonotype was seen at least ten times. Antigen unknown. This sequence was found in a woman under 30 with multiple sclerosis. This chain uses TRBV6-6 with TRBJ1-3; 9 bases are shared with TRBD1. Sequenced sample: CD4+ T cells from blood. CDR3 residues: CASRETGGDTIYF. Written as DNA, the CDR3 is TGTGCCAGCAGAGAGACAGGGGGTGACACCATATATTTT.